Listed here is a single TCR beta chain. Its matching antigen is unknown. Clones were sequenced by immunoSEQ multiplex PCR, and TCRdb holds only the in-frame ones, with some missing. The record lists about 9,700 clones, of which the ten most abundant hold around 0.7%. The CDR3 extends over 15 amino acids. The nucleotide record is missing. Germline V gene sequence: CDR1 MNHEY, CDR2 SVGAGI. This sample was taken from a study of synovial regulatory T cells in juvenile arthritis. The approximately eleven donors had active juvenile idiopathic arthritis, with 3 polyarticular and 8 oligoarticular cases. Overall study results and limits: Blood Treg cells that were inflammation-associated showed lower TCR diversity than other blood Treg cells. Across patients, iaTreg TCR repertoires were mostly private, partly shared with synovial Teff and blood CPL.

The clonotype comes from a donor aged 2-30 years with juvenile idiopathic arthritis. Sequences were obtained from Treg cells from blood. The subset: remaining (HLA-DR-negative) circulating blood Treg cells. V usage is TRBV6-5 and J usage is TRBJ1-1; TCRdb proposes TRBD1, but this gene call is untestable without DNA. The CDR3 is CASSWTGAMNTEAFF.